The present T cell receptor beta chain was sequenced within a study of control samples from healthy donors and cancer patients. The repertoire was sequenced with immunoSEQ multiplex PCR; TCRdb's copy has only in-frame clones and lacks some. Counted here are tens of thousands of clones, 70% to 75% occurring once; the ten biggest clones make up more than 15%. Trimming removed 2 bases at V and 5 bases at J, with 11 bases between. The CDR3 loop spans 14 amino acids. This clone was recorded only once. This receptor was identified in a male donor with melanoma. Sequences were obtained from formalin-fixed, paraffin-embedded tissue. This chain joins TRBV5-3 and TRBJ2-1; tentative D call: TRBD2 (6 bases). TRBV5-3 is sorted into the ORF group, with uncertain function. In DNA, the CDR3 is TGTGCCAGAAGCTTTAAACTAGCAGACAATGAGCAGTTCTTC. Encoded protein: CARSFKLADNEQFF.